This TCR beta chain originates from a study of T-cell memory formation after mild COVID-19. This CDR3 has 16 residues. Germline CDR1 and CDR2: LNHNV and YYDKDF (reference sequence). V shed 8 bases, J shed 4 bases, and the junction held 15 bases outside the gene matches. MiXCR, applied by TCRdb to the 5' RACE reads, yields one record per CDR3 protein. Of fewer than 40,000 distinct CDR3 sequences listed, 7.7% are singletons. The chain uses TRBV15 and TRBJ2-5; the match to TRBD1 covers 8 bases. Sequencing was done on a sample of PBMCs or a T cell subset sorted from them (not recorded which). This sequence was found in a man younger than 30 who had mild COVID-19 (a few samples of this study predate the infection). Cell type and time point are not known. The CDR3 region has the DNA TGTGCCACCGGACAGGGAGGATTCGTTGGAGGAGAGACCCAGTACTTC. As protein: CATGQGGFVGGETQYF.